This TCR beta chain was recovered during a study of Ad26.COV2.S vaccination and SARS-CoV-2 variants. Across the whole study: The donor was enrolled in the Ad26.COV2.S arm of the COV1001 trial.

V shed 1 base, J shed 5 bases, and the junction held 10 bases outside the gene matches. This CDR3 has 20 amino acids. The germline V gene has CDR1 LGHNA and CDR2 YSLEER. Broader study findings: Higher spike-specific TCR breadth was found in vaccine recipients than in placebo recipients.

Sequencing was performed with immunoSEQ multiplex PCR; in TCRdb, only in-frame clones are kept and a portion is missing. Seen here are approximately 340,000 clones, approximately 85% observed once, and the top ten hold 3% to 4%. Treatment meaning: roughly 20 received Ad26.COV2.S at low or high dose, single or two shots; roughly five received placebo; per-sample allocation not given. Sampling happened 63 days after the first vaccine or placebo injection. Details on this clone: What it binds is not known.

The chain couples TRBV4-3 to TRBJ2-2; 16 bases match TRBD2. This TCR came from a person aged 18-60 years who received the Ad26.COV2.S COVID-19 vaccine or a placebo. The sample in question was peripheral blood, obtained in a trial of Ad26.COV2.S vaccine versus placebo. The CDR3 loop reads CASSQGPGTSGGAETGELFF. The DNA for the CDR3 is TGCGCCAGCAGCCAAGGACCAGGGACTAGCGGGGGGGCCGAGACCGGGGAGCTGTTTTTT.